What follows are 5 T cell receptor beta chains derived from one specimen sequenced in a study of blood T cell repertoires in COVID-19. TCRdb's copy holds only in-frame clones and misses some; the assay was immunoSEQ multiplex PCR. Of some 200,000 clones in the sample, about nine tenths were seen once. Sequenced sample: PBMCs or T cells enriched from blood (not recorded which). All receptors derive from a woman between 50 and 59 years old in a cohort exposed to, infected with or recovered from COVID-19 (not recorded which).

The genes are TRBV6-2 or TRBV6-3 and TRBJ2-1; the match to TRBD2 covers 14 bases. The V segment lost 1 base and the J segment 10 bases; nucleotides outside the gene matches: 6. The CDR3 has 16 amino acids. CDR1 is MNHEY, CDR2 SVGEGT, per germline. The CDR3: CASSYLTSGGAGEQFF. The CDR3 DNA reads as TGTGCCAGCAGTTACTTGACTAGCGGGGGGGCTGGGGAGCAGTTCTTC.

This sequence joins TRBV6-5 and TRBJ2-3; D may be TRBD2 (7 bases). This CDR3 contains 15 residues. Germline CDR1 and CDR2: MNHEY and SVGAGI. Trimming shortened V by 6 bases and J by 0 bases, and 13 bases separated the two germline ends. The chain's CDR3 is CASSPRGASTDTQYF. The CDR3 region has the DNA TGTGCCAGCAGCCCCCGGGGGGCAAGCACAGATACGCAGTATTTT.

The V and J genes are TRBV12-5 and TRBJ1-6; 11 bases agree with TRBD1. The CDR3 sequence is 15 residues long. CDR1 is LGHNT, CDR2 FRNRAP, per germline. Losses at the gene ends were 5 bases for V and 10 bases for J; bases not matched to a gene: 7. CDR3 sequence reads: CASGPHWTGGSPLHF. DNA of the CDR3: TGTGCTAGTGGTCCACATTGGACAGGGGGCTCACCCCTCCACTTT.

The rearrangement joins TRBV4-2 to TRBJ2-1; 8 nucleotides align to TRBD2. This CDR3 contains 17 residues. Unmatched junction bases numbered 9, after V lost 1 base and J lost 4 bases. CDR1 LGHNA and CDR2 YNFKEQ come from the germline V gene. The CDR3 loop reads CASSQVPAGDTYNEQFF. CDR3 coding DNA: TGTGCCAGCAGCCAAGTTCCAGCGGGGGATACTTACAATGAGCAGTTCTTC.

The chain combines TRBV28 with TRBJ2-3, with TRBD2 as a possible D gene (7 bases). Germline values: CDR1 MDHEN, CDR2 SYDVKM. V lost 7 bases and J lost 3, with 17 bases in between. This CDR3 has 15 amino acids. Here the CDR3 reads CASTEGGRYTDTQYF. CDR3 sequence (DNA): TGTGCCAGCACAGAGGGGGGGCGATATACAGATACGCAGTATTTT.